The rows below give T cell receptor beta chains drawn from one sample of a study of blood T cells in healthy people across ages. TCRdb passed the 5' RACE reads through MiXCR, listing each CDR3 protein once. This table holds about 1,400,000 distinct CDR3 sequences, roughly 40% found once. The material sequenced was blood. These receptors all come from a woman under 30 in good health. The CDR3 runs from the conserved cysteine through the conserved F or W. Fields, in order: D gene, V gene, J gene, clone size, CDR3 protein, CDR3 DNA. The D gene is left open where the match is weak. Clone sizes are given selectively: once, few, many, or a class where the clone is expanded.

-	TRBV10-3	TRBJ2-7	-	CAIGDLYGGYEQYF	TGTGCCATCGGTGACCTTTATGGGGGGTACGAGCAGTACTTC
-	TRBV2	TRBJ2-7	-	CASNLGTFNEQYF	TGTGCCAGCAATCTTGGGACTTTCAATGAGCAGTACTTC
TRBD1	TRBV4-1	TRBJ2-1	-	CASSQDSHGQDYNEQFF	TGCGCCAGCAGCCAGGACTCCCACGGACAGGACTACAATGAGCAGTTCTTC
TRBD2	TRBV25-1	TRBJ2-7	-	CASSEFDPSGGPIYEQYF	TGTGCCAGCAGTGAATTTGATCCCTCGGGAGGCCCCATCTACGAGCAGTACTTC
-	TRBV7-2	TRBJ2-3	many	CASSLAGRGTDTQYF	TGTGCCAGCAGCTTAGCCGGGCGGGGCACAGATACGCAGTATTTT
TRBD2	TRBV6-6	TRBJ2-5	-	CASNLPSGDQETQYF	TGTGCCAGCAACCTCCCCAGCGGGGACCAAGAGACCCAGTACTTC
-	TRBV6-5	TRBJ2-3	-	CASSSKGLSTDTQYF	TGTGCCAGCAGCTCGAAAGGACTGAGCACAGATACGCAGTATTTT
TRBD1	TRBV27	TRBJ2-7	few	CASSQTGGVSSYEQYF	TGTGCCAGCAGTCAAACAGGGGGCGTTAGCTCCTACGAGCAGTACTTC
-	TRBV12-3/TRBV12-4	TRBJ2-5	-	CASTPPGRQYF	TGTGCCAGCACCCCTCCGGGACGTCAGTACTTC
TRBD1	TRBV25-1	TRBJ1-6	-	CASKEPGQSNSPLHF	TGTGCCAGCAAGGAGCCGGGACAGTCGAATTCACCCCTCCACTTT
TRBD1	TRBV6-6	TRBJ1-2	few	CASSYRTGGGGYTF	TGTGCCAGCAGTTACCGGACAGGGGGAGGTGGCTACACCTTC
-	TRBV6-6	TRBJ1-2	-	CASRRGQNYGYTF	TGTGCCAGCAGAAGGGGCCAAAACTATGGCTACACCTTC
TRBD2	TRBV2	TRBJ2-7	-	CATKAGSTYEQYF	TGTGCCACAAAAGCGGGGTCGACCTACGAGCAGTACTTC
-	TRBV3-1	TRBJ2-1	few	CATSPVESSEREQFF	TGTGCCACCTCGCCGGTCGAGTCTAGCGAAAGAGAGCAGTTCTTC
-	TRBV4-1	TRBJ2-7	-	CASSQHQTQYF	TGCGCCAGCAGCCAACATCAGACGCAGTACTTC
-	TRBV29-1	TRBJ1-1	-	CSVGRSNTEAFF	TGCAGCGTTGGCCGGTCGAACACTGAAGCTTTCTTT
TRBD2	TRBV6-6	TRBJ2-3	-	CASSSSSGALDTQYF	TGTGCCAGCAGTTCGTCTAGCGGGGCCCTAGATACGCAGTATTTT
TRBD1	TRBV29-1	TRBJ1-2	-	CSVEGTGWRFGYGYTF	TGCAGCGTTGAGGGGACAGGGTGGCGGTTTGGCTATGGCTACACCTTC
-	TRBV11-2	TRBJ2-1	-	CASSLAPVTQETQFF	TGTGCCAGCAGCTTAGCCCCAGTAACCCAAGAGACCCAGTTCTTC
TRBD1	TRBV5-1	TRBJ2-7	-	CASSWGQGVHEQYF	TGCGCCAGCAGCTGGGGACAGGGAGTCCACGAGCAGTACTTC
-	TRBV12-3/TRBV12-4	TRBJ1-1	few	CASRHGNTEAFF	TGTGCCAGCAGACACGGTAACACTGAAGCTTTCTTT
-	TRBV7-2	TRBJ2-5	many	CASSGAGTQYF	TGTGCCAGCAGCGGAGCGGGGACCCAGTACTTC
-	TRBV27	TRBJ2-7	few	CASATPAGISSYEQYF	TGTGCCAGCGCAACCCCCGCGGGGATTAGCTCCTACGAGCAGTACTTC
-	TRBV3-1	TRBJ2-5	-	CASSTRTIQETQYF	TGTGCCAGCAGCACCCGAACCATACAAGAGACCCAGTACTTC
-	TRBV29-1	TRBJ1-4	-	CSAGPGYEKLFF	TGCAGCGCCGGACCAGGGTATGAAAAACTGTTTTTT
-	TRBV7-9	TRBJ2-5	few	CASSDDPQETQYF	TGTGCCAGCAGCGATGACCCACAAGAGACCCAGTACTTC
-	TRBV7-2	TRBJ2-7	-	CASSLRWSETYEQYF	TGTGCCAGCAGCTTACGGTGGAGCGAGACCTACGAGCAGTACTTC
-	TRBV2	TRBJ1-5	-	CASAGGNRQPQHF	TGTGCCAGCGCCGGGGGAAACAGGCAGCCCCAGCATTTT
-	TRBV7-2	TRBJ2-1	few	CASSLVAETQFF	TGTGCCAGCAGCTTAGTAGCGGAGACCCAGTTCTTC
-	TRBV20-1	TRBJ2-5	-	CSARGRSNQETQYF	TGCAGTGCTAGGGGGCGGAGCAACCAAGAGACCCAGTACTTC
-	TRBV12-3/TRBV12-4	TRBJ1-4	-	CASSSGSSSNEKLFF	TGTGCCAGCAGTTCAGGGTCGAGTTCTAATGAAAAACTGTTTTTT
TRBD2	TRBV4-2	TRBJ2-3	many	CASSPVDGGGPDTQYF	TGTGCCAGCAGCCCTGTCGATGGCGGGGGGCCAGATACGCAGTATTTT
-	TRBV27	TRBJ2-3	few	CASSSRDSPLGAQYF	TGTGCCAGCAGTTCCCGGGACTCTCCCCTAGGCGCGCAGTATTTT
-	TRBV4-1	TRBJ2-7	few	CASSQGVGLPSYEQYF	TGCGCCAGCAGCCAAGGTGTCGGACTTCCTTCCTACGAGCAGTACTTC
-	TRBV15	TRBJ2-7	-	CATSRAEVPTEQYF	TGTGCCACCAGCAGAGCGGAGGTCCCCACCGAGCAGTACTTC
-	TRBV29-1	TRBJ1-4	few	CSVEMTGSNEKLFF	TGCAGCGTTGAAATGACAGGCAGCAATGAAAAACTGTTTTTT
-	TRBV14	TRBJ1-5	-	CASSQVGVGNQPQHF	TGTGCCAGCAGCCAGGTTGGGGTCGGCAATCAGCCCCAGCATTTT
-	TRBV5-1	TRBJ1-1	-	CASSLGRQVNTEAFF	TGCGCCAGCAGCTTGGGCCGACAGGTAAACACTGAAGCTTTCTTT
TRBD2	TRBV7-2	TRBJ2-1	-	CASSLVGGGVRQFF	TGTGCCAGCAGCTTAGTAGGCGGGGGGGTGAGGCAGTTCTTC
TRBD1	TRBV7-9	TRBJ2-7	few	CASSLRSGGFEQYF	TGTGCCAGCAGCTTAAGATCAGGGGGCTTCGAGCAGTACTTC
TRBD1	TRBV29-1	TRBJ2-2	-	CSVESPTGGAGELFF	TGCAGCGTTGAGTCCCCGACAGGGGGAGCCGGGGAGCTGTTTTTT
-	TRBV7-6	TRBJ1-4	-	CASSLAGARDNEKLFF	TGTGCCAGCAGCTTAGCGGGGGCTCGAGATAATGAAAAACTGTTTTTT